Detailed here is one T cell receptor beta chain. The data derive from a study of blood T cell repertoires in COVID-19. Overall study: Whether acute or convalescent, the COVID-19 samples came from the United States, Italy and Spain. PBMCs, B-cell-depleted T cells, or T cells were the source of the cDNA or gDNA that made up the material.

The authors' processing: Estimates of nucleated cell counts were drawn from the amplification of reference gene primers. Libraries were prepared by immunoSEQ multiplex PCR; TCRdb keeps only in-frame clonotypes and omits some of them. Clone size and V and J calls were adopted from that table, with D and trimming inferred from the DNA. The table records over 200,000 clones, about 83% of them present only once. This CDR3 is built from 15 residues. V lost 5 bases and J 5 bases, leaving 18 bases between the germline ends. In germline, CDR1 is MNHEY, CDR2 SMNVEV (reference sequence). The sequenced sample consisted of peripheral blood. This TCR came from a woman in her forties or fifties with acute or convalescent COVID-19. The gene calls are TRBV27 and TRBJ1-1; a possible D gene is TRBD1 (5 bases). This chain's CDR3 is CASSPRGGVWTEAFF. Here the CDR3 DNA reads TGTGCCAGCAGTCCAAGGGGCGGAGTTTGGACTGAAGCTTTCTTT.